One sample yielded the 3 T cell receptor beta chains listed below, sequenced in a study of long-term antiretroviral therapy in people with HIV. Run at survey level, the immunoSEQ assay was version v3.0. The repertoire was sequenced with immunoSEQ multiplex PCR; TCRdb's copy has only in-frame clones and lacks some. The sample lists 25,000 to 35,000 clones, about 93% seen once, with 6% to 7% in the top ten. The specimen comprised unsorted PBMCs, sampled approximately 6.5 years after starting antiretroviral therapy. These receptors came from a woman aged 40 to 55 with HIV.

Here the CDR3 reads CASSIGTGINQPQHF. The CDR3 DNA sequence: TGTGCCAGTAGTATAGGGACAGGGATAAATCAGCCCCAGCATTTT. The chain carries TRBV19 and TRBJ1-5; 8 positions agree with TRBD1. Germline V gene sequence: CDR1 LNHDA, CDR2 SQIVND (reference sequence). This CDR3 contains 15 residues. The junction had 3 bases not matched to a gene; V was cut back by 1 base and J by 4 bases.

The chain joins TRBV19 to TRBJ1-2; TRBD1 agrees at 10 bases. Looked up from germline, CDR1 is LNHDA and CDR2 is SQIVND (reference sequence). V lost 8 bases, J lost 6 bases, and 9 bases stayed unmatched. The CDR3 is 14 residues long. The chain's CDR3 is CASLRGGQGHGYTF. CDR3 bases: TGTGCCAGTCTCCGGGGGGGACAGGGGCATGGCTACACCTTC.

The CDR3 protein is CASSSGNSGNTIYF. In nucleotides, the CDR3 is TGTGCCAGCAGCTCCGGGAACTCTGGAAACACCATATATTTT. The V gene is TRBV7-8, the J gene TRBJ1-3; D ambiguous. V was clipped by 4 bases and J by 0 bases, with 7 bases between them. The CDR3 has 14 residues. Germline V gene data show CDR1 as SGHVS and CDR2 as FQNEAQ.